This T cell receptor beta chain stems from a study of response to subunit inactivated influenza vaccine. Study outcomes and limitations: T cells newly recruited by each seasonal influenza vaccination are few, the authors suggested.

Trimming took off 2 bases at V and 2 bases at J, with 9 bases between the two ends. This CDR3 is built from 14 residues. Per germline, CDR1 MNHEY and CDR2 SVGEGT. TCRdb processed the RT-PCR reads anew with MiXCR; each CDR3 protein has one entry. The table has 650,000 to 800,000 distinct CDR3 sequences, 14% seen once. This clonotype occurred many times. Its antigen is unidentified. The sample in question was PBMCs from blood, obtained less than 15 days before vaccination. This sequence joins TRBV6-2 or TRBV6-3 and TRBJ1-2, with D perhaps matching TRBD1 (5 bases). This TCR was recovered from a man in his fifties who received an inactivated influenza vaccine. The CDR3, as DNA: TGTGCCAGCAGTTACCTGGACACGAACTATGGCTACACCTTC. This encodes CASSYLDTNYGYTF.